This T cell receptor beta chain was sequenced during a study of cytomegalovirus exposure and HLA in healthy donors (dated by TCRdb to about 2017). With regard to the full study: A later analysis indicated that the roughly 130 validation repertoires were generated on the platform also employed for the 666 repertoires of the first cohort. The study aimed to test whether cataloging public T cell receptors could reveal signatures of past pathogen exposure. Besides the first cohort of approximately 710 subjects, a separate validation cohort made up of 95 to 150 different subjects was used. The study combined high-throughput TCR immunosequencing, statistical association of individual TCRs with disease status, and machine learning to predict cytomegalovirus infection status.

As concerns this clone: The antigen it binds to is not known. No qualities accompany the bases; no much larger clone lies one base away.

Summary of the overall study and its limitations: Three of the identified cytomegalovirus-associated TCR beta chains were confirmed in vitro to be specific for cytomegalovirus antigens. All 110 or so repertoires were used to score co-occurrence in the validation cohort in a later analysis, because that analysis had no HLA typing for the cohort. A later analysis found that TCRs clustered in the first cohort also tended to co-occur in the 95 to 150 validation repertoires, with 94% of cluster scores above 0. Most TCR sequences were observed very rarely across donors, whereas some public TCRs were present in many individuals. According to the authors, the approach could potentially be generalized to other disease states and immunological phenotypes. The classifier was reported to diagnose cytomegalovirus status with high specificity and sensitivity in both the original and validation cohorts. In the study, 150 to 200 TCR beta chains were listed as associated with cytomegalovirus.

Separate from the approximately 700-subject first cohort, the validation cohort of 120 subjects was the group to which the donors belonged. The library was produced with the immunoSEQ multiplex PCR assay. In the original analysis: A statistical classification framework was built for diagnosing cytomegalovirus status from the catalog of TCR beta chain sequences. TCRdb stores this immuneACCESS table with in-frame sequences only. Part of the clones is absent; in the studies checked, under half of the shortfall reflects unresolved V genes, and no reason is known for the rest. That table supplies the V and J calls and clone size; D and trimming were determined from the DNA. The sample table holds about 200,000 clones, of which 75% to 90% were seen once. The top ten hold around 5.6% of the sample. This receptor was taken from a woman aged 18-35 years in good health and CMV-seronegative. Specimen: PBMCs.

The DNA is TGTGCCAGCAGCCAAGAGACAGGGCGGGATGAGCAGTTCTTC. This sequence encodes CASSQETGRDEQFF. Recombination linked TRBV14 to TRBJ2-1, with 7 bases aligning to TRBD1. Reading from cysteine to phenylalanine, the CDR3 counts 14 amino acids. The only DNA kept is the CDR3, 42 bases in frame from the first base. V trim: 0 bases; J trim: 8 bases; unmatched bases: 4. CDR1 and CDR2 are drawn from the germline V gene: SGHDN, FVKESK. Reference TRBV14 and TRBJ2-1 proteins supply the regions before and after the CDR3; the full variable domain is: EAGVTQFPSHSVIEKGQTVTLRCDPISGHDNLYWYRRVMGKEIKFLLHFVKESKQDESGMPNNRFLAERTGGTYSTLKVQPAELEDSGVYFCASSQETGRDEQFFGPGTRLTVL.